Below are 26 T cell receptor beta chains sequenced from a single sample in a study of blood T cell repertoires in COVID-19. Generated by immunoSEQ multiplex PCR, the TCRdb table keeps only in-frame clones and is missing some. This sample carries about 76,000 clones, 75% to 90% of them seen once, and the ten largest clones take roughly 6%. The sequenced sample was peripheral blood. The receptors come from a man over 45 with active COVID-19.

The J gene is TRBJ1-5, the V gene TRBV6-6; 9 nucleotides agree with TRBD1. J was trimmed by 7 bases and V by 1 base; bases with no gene match: 5. Germline CDR1 is MNHNY and CDR2 is SVGAGI (reference sequence). The CDR3 loop spans 15 amino acids. CDR3 nucleotide sequence: TGTGCCAGCAGTTACTTCACAGGGGGCGACCAGCCCCAGCATTTT. This codes for CASSYFTGGDQPQHF.

The rearrangement joins TRBV24-1 to TRBJ2-3; tentative D call: TRBD1 (6 bases). V lost 6 bases, J lost 6 bases, and 15 bases lay in between. CDR1 and CDR2 from the germline V gene are KGHDR and SFDVKD. The CDR3 consists of 14 residues. CDR3 amino acids: CATSLQGSQDTQYF. The CDR3 DNA reads TGTGCCACCAGTTTACAGGGCAGCCAGGATACGCAGTATTTT.

J is TRBJ1-5 and V is TRBV18; 7 bases align to TRBD1. Trimming took 6 bases from V and 5 from J; bases not matched to a gene: 10. Germline CDR1 is KGHSH and CDR2 is LQKENI. The CDR3 runs to 15 residues. The CDR3 is CASSRTTGADQPQHF. For the CDR3, the DNA is TGTGCCAGCTCGCGTACCACAGGGGCCGATCAGCCCCAGCATTTT.

The chain has TRBV28 and TRBJ2-3; perhaps TRBD1 as D (5 bases). V lost 7 bases to trimming and J lost 3 bases, with 23 bases between them. Per the germline V gene, CDR1 is MDHEN and CDR2 is SYDVKM. This CDR3 comprises 17 residues. CDR3 DNA: TGTGCCAGCAAGGGGTCCTTTGAATTGGGTGGAACAGATACGCAGTATTTT. Amino acids: CASKGSFELGGTDTQYF.

The V gene is TRBV7-3, the J gene TRBJ2-1; 9 bases align to TRBD1. The trim removed 5 bases at V and 6 bases at J, leaving 8 bases unmatched. This CDR3 is built from 15 residues. Germline V gene lookup returns CDR1 SGHTA and CDR2 FQGTGA. The chain's CDR3 is CASSATGGSGNEQFF. In nucleotides, the CDR3 is TGTGCCAGCAGCGCCACAGGGGGCAGCGGCAATGAGCAGTTCTTC.

The chain joins TRBV2 to TRBJ1-4; no firm D call. V lost 6 bases and J lost 8, with 10 bases in between. The CDR3 sequence is 12 residues long. Germline assignment: CDR1 SNHLY and CDR2 FYNNEI. In DNA, the CDR3 is TGTGCCAGCAGCGATCGAGGGGAAAAACTGTTTTTT. Residues: CASSDRGEKLFF. Using reference TRBV2 and TRBJ1-4 for the parts outside the CDR3, the full variable domain is EPEVTQTPSHQVTQMGQEVILRCVPISNHLYFYWYRQILGQKVEFLVSFYNNEISEKSEIFDDQFSVERPDGSNFTLKIRSTKLEDSAMYFCASSDRGEKLFFGSGTQLSVL.

The rearrangement joins TRBV19 to TRBJ2-5; perhaps TRBD2 as D (5 bases). CDR1 and CDR2 (germline): LNHDA, SQIVND (reference sequence). The V gene lost 4 bases and the J gene lost 5 bases, with 17 bases spanning the gap. The CDR3 is 15 amino acids. The DNA of the CDR3 is TGTGCCAGTAGTAAATTGGTAGAAGGCGGGGAGACCCAGTACTTC. This sequence encodes CASSKLVEGGETQYF. The whole variable domain, remainder taken from reference TRBV19 and TRBJ2-5, is DGGITQSPKYLFRKEGQNVTLSCEQNLNHDAMYWYRQDPGQGLRLIYYSQIVNDFQKGDIAEGYSVSREKKESFPLTVTSAQKNPTAFYLCASSKLVEGGETQYFGPGTRLLVL.

The CDR3 DNA sequence: TGCGCCAGCAGCTCGAAATCAGGGACTAGCGGGCGGAATGAGCAGTTCTTC. It encodes CASSSKSGTSGRNEQFF. The V gene is TRBV5-1, the J gene TRBJ2-1, with 12 bases that match TRBD2. Germline V gene lookup returns CDR1 SGHRS and CDR2 YFSETQ. The V gene end was trimmed by 3 bases and the J gene end by 7 bases; junction bases not matched to a gene: 11. There are 17 residues in the CDR3.

V is TRBV27 and J is TRBJ1-3, with D possibly matching TRBD1 (5 bases). The CDR3 runs 16 residues. Germline CDR1 and CDR2: MNHEY and SMNVEV (reference sequence). Trimming removed 5 bases at V and 4 bases at J, with 18 bases between. In DNA form, the CDR3 reads TGTGCCAGCAGTCCCGCGGGAGGGACGGGCGGAAACACCATATATTTT. It specifies CASSPAGGTGGNTIYF.

This rearrangement joins TRBV27 to TRBJ2-2; D is perhaps TRBD1 (5 bases). V lost 2 bases to trimming and J lost 1 base, with 8 bases between them. The germline V gene encodes CDR1 MNHEY and CDR2 SMNVEV (reference sequence). This CDR3 is built from 15 residues. CDR3 amino acids: CASSLNRLNTGELFF. The CDR3 coding sequence is TGTGCCAGCAGTTTAAACAGGTTGAACACCGGGGAGCTGTTTTTT.

CDR3 bases: TGTGCCAGCACCGGTACGATGTCCCACCCTGGAAACACCATATATTTT. It specifies CASTGTMSHPGNTIYF. The chain recombines TRBV2 with TRBJ1-3; D gene unclear. With 7 bases removed from V and 2 bases from J, the gap between germline ends came to 18 bases. The CDR3 is 16 amino acids. Germline V CDR1 and CDR2: SNHLY, FYNNEI.

The gene calls are TRBV6-6 and TRBJ2-5; the D gene is possibly TRBD2 (6 bases). Trimming took off 6 bases at V and 2 bases at J, with 13 bases between the two ends. Germline CDR1 reads MNHNY; CDR2 reads SVGAGI (reference sequence). The CDR3 is 14 amino acids. The CDR3 DNA reads as TGTGCCAGCAGGAGAGGCGGACTACAAGAGACCCAGTACTTC. It is translated as CASRRGGLQETQYF.

The genes are TRBV28 and TRBJ2-1, with 9 bases aligning to TRBD1. The CDR3 loop spans 16 amino acids. V was pared by 4 bases and J by 10 bases, with 14 bases of the junction left unmatched. The V gene's germline CDR1 is MDHEN and CDR2 SYDVKM. CDR3 loop: CASSSKDRGELGEQFF. CDR3 nucleotide sequence: TGTGCCAGCAGTTCGAAGGACAGGGGTGAATTGGGGGAGCAGTTCTTC.

The rearrangement links TRBV28 to TRBJ2-7, with 8 bases aligning to TRBD2. Germline CDR1 reads MDHEN; CDR2 reads SYDVKM. Trimming cost V 5 bases and J 0 bases; bases outside gene matches: 9. This CDR3 is built from 16 residues. CDR3 region: CASSPSGGGSSYEQYF. The CDR3 DNA reads TGTGCCAGCAGTCCCTCGGGAGGGGGAAGCTCCTACGAGCAGTACTTC.

The rearrangement uses TRBV27 and TRBJ2-5; 8 nucleotides match TRBD1. Germline lookup yields CDR1 MNHEY and CDR2 SMNVEV (reference sequence). The ends lost 5 bases at V and 5 bases at J; junction bases unmatched: 10. The CDR3 is 15 residues long. This chain's CDR3 is CASSLFQGARETQYF. CDR3 bases: TGTGCCAGCAGTCTCTTCCAGGGGGCGCGGGAGACCCAGTACTTC.

The chain has TRBV6-2 or TRBV6-3 and TRBJ1-5; D unclear. Trimming took off 4 bases at V and 6 bases at J, with 16 bases between the two ends. Germline assignment: CDR1 MNHEY and CDR2 SVGEGT. This CDR3 is built from 15 residues. This CDR3 reads CASSFLGGWGQPQHF. CDR3 nucleotide sequence: TGTGCCAGCAGTTTCTTGGGAGGGTGGGGTCAGCCCCAGCATTTT.

The gene calls are TRBV6-2 or TRBV6-3 and TRBJ1-2; the D gene is possibly TRBD1 (6 bases). The CDR3 has 19 amino acids. Germline-derived CDR1 and CDR2 are MNHEY and SVGEGT. The ends were cut back, 0 bases at V and 4 bases at J, with 24 bases in the middle. This CDR3 reads CASSYSYSAGAGSGYGYTF. The CDR3 DNA is TGTGCCAGCAGTTACTCGTATTCGGCAGGGGCCGGTTCTGGCTATGGCTACACCTTC.

The CDR3 sequence is CASSVQGGTNYGYTF. The CDR3 nucleotides are TGTGCCAGCAGCGTACAGGGGGGCACTAACTATGGCTACACCTTC. The chain uses TRBV5-5 and TRBJ1-2; TRBD1 aligns across 8 bases. Germline loops: CDR1 SGHKS, CDR2 YYEKEE (reference sequence). Trimming at V came to 4 bases and at J to 0 bases, leaving 5 bases not matched to a gene. This CDR3 comprises 15 residues.

Here the CDR3 reads CASSHSPGYGYTF. CDR3 coding DNA: TGTGCCAGCAGCCATTCTCCGGGCTATGGCTACACCTTC. J is TRBJ1-2 and V is TRBV16; no definite D call. CDR3 length equals 13 residues. The germline gives CDR1 KGHSY, CDR2 FQNENV. The V gene lost 3 bases and the J gene lost 4 bases, with 9 bases spanning the gap.

The genes are TRBV2 and TRBJ1-3; 7 nucleotides line up with TRBD1. The CDR3 has 14 amino acids. V was clipped by 4 bases and J by 4 bases; unmatched bases: 4. Per germline, CDR1 SNHLY and CDR2 FYNNEI. CDR3 sequence (DNA): TGTGCCAGCAGTGTACAGGGGACAGGAAACACCATATATTTT. Its protein is CASSVQGTGNTIYF.

V is TRBV5-1 and J is TRBJ2-2; 10 positions match TRBD2. Trimming at V came to 1 base and at J to 4 bases, leaving 1 base not matched to a gene. This CDR3 comprises 15 residues. Germline V gene sequence: CDR1 SGHRS, CDR2 YFSETQ. The CDR3 DNA sequence: TGCGCCAGCAGCTTGACTAGCGGGGTCACCGGGGAGCTGTTTTTT. Residues: CASSLTSGVTGELFF.

The chain uses TRBV19 and TRBJ2-1; 8 positions match TRBD1. CDR3 length: 13 amino acids. Germline CDR1 reads LNHDA; CDR2 reads SQIVND (reference sequence). With V trimmed by 7 bases and J by 10 bases, 9 bases remained unmatched. CDR3: CASTVTGDGEQFF. CDR3 coding DNA: TGTGCCAGTACAGTGACAGGGGATGGGGAGCAGTTCTTC.

The gene calls are TRBV7-9 and TRBJ2-1, with TRBD1 matching 9 bases. Trimming removed 4 bases from V and 2 bases from J; junction bases left unmatched: 3. The germline V gene encodes CDR1 SEHNR and CDR2 FQNEAQ (reference sequence). The CDR3 spans 15 residues. The CDR3 spells CASSSTGGPYNEQFF. Written as DNA, the CDR3 is TGTGCCAGCAGCTCCACAGGGGGCCCCTACAATGAGCAGTTCTTC.

V gene TRBV21-1 combines with J gene TRBJ2-1; the table's D call of TRBD2 was not tested on the DNA. TRBV21-1 corresponds to a pseudogene. The CDR3 extends over 15 amino acids. DNA for the CDR3: TGTGCCAGCAGCCGCAGACTAGCAGCGTCGGATGAGCAGTTCTTC. Translated, it gives CASSRRLAASDEQFF.

The V call is TRBV14, the J call TRBJ2-7, with 10 bases identical to TRBD1. This CDR3 region has 17 residues. V shed 0 bases and J 2 bases; nucleotides not matched to a gene: 7. CDR1 and CDR2 (germline): SGHDN, FVKESK. The CDR3 loop reads CASSQDYRDRGTYEQYF. DNA for the CDR3: TGTGCCAGCAGCCAAGATTACCGGGACAGGGGAACCTACGAGCAGTACTTC.

This chain connects TRBV19 to TRBJ2-7, with TRBD2 matching over 7 bases. The CDR3 is 12 amino acids. CDR1 is LNHDA and CDR2 is SQIVND in the germline V gene (reference sequence). The V and J ends lost 6 bases and 1 base, in that order; junction bases with no gene match: 0. CDR3 loop: CASSGRSYEQYF. CDR3 DNA sequence: TGTGCCAGTAGCGGGAGGTCCTACGAGCAGTACTTC.